This TCR beta chain was sequenced during a study of T-cell reconstitution after alpha-beta-depleted transplantation in children. This clonotype was recorded a few times. Preparation of the TCRbeta library was carried out with unique molecular identifiers. TCRdb called the PCR reads again in MiXCR, with one record for every CDR3 protein. The repertoire holds some 490,000 distinct CDR3 sequences, with 12% as singletons. The CDR3 extends over 15 amino acids. With 2 bases removed from V and 5 bases from J, the gap between germline ends came to 14 bases. The germline V gene has CDR1 MGHDK and CDR2 SYGVNS. The receptor was derived from a human donor who donated a stem cell graft to a child with combined immunodeficiency. The chain couples TRBV25-1 to TRBJ2-3, with a possible D match to TRBD2 (5 bases). Sample: PBMCs from the stem cell graft donor, taken from the stem cell graft. The CDR3 sequence: CASSEGGSVGDTQYF. The CDR3 DNA follows: TGTGCCAGCAGTGAAGGCGGTAGCGTGGGAGATACGCAGTATTTT. Together with reference TRBV25-1 and TRBJ2-3, the CDR3 gives the full variable domain: EADIYQTPRYLVIGTGKKITLECSQTMGHDKMYWYQQDPGMELHLIHYSYGVNSTEKGDLSSESTVSRIRTEHFPLTLESARPSHTSQYLCASSEGGSVGDTQYFGPGTRLTVL.